This TCR beta chain is from a study of blood T cell repertoires in COVID-19. The repertoire was sequenced with immunoSEQ multiplex PCR; TCRdb's copy has only in-frame clones and lacks some. The sample lists 100,000 to 150,000 clones; approximately 90% were seen once. Per the germline V gene, CDR1 is LNHDA and CDR2 is SQIVND (reference sequence). V shed 5 bases, J shed 11 bases, and the junction held 13 bases outside the gene matches. The CDR3 has 14 residues. This TCR was recovered from a man between 50 and 59 years old with acute or convalescent COVID-19. Sequenced: peripheral blood. The V gene is TRBV19, the J gene TRBJ1-1, with 8 bases that match TRBD1. For the CDR3, the DNA is TGTGCCAGTAGTGTACGGACAGGGACTGAATTGGCTTTCTTT. Amino acids: CASSVRTGTELAFF.